These T cell receptor beta chains were read from a single sample in a study of OX40 agonist ivuxolimab in advanced cancers. Produced via immunoSEQ multiplex PCR; TCRdb's table is partial and in-frame only. The data show 60,000 to 85,000 clones, approximately 90% seen once. The specimen was CD4+ or CD8+ T cells sorted from blood, collected in a trial of the OX40 agonist ivuxolimab. These receptors originate from an adult with an advanced solid tumor such as melanoma, head and neck, liver or kidney cancer. The conserved cysteine and the conserved F or W are not part of the CDR3 here.

TRBJ2-1	TRBV18	ASSPRYAGDNEQF
TRBJ2-4	TRBV9	ASSPDRGAAGKNIQY
TRBJ2-7	TRBV7-2	ASSLGGGTGEQY
TRBJ1-1	TRBV28	ASSLWETSGSEAF
TRBJ2-3	TRBV27	ASSLMAQGSTDTQY
TRBJ2-5	TRBV6-5	ASNARGQETQY
TRBJ2-2	TRBV27	ASSLWGTGGPDTGELF
TRBJ1-1	TRBV23-1	ASSPTRAEAF
TRBJ1-5	TRBV7-8	ASSSYRSYSNQPQH
TRBJ2-7	TRBV6-1	ASTKNSGISYEQY
TRBJ2-7	TRBV11-3	ASSPTGTGPYEQY
TRBJ1-4	TRBV7-2	ASSTEPGQPAKLF
TRBJ2-7	TRBV6-6	ASIPGDRVGEQY
TRBJ1-2	TRBV10-3	AISDHDRAQGYT
TRBJ1-5	TRBV10-2	TSSEPGYNQPQH
TRBJ1-2	TRBV16	ASSQHARGIGYT
TRBJ1-3	TRBV4-2	ASSPAGGNSGNTIY
TRBJ2-5	TRBV6-5	ASRREGTKTQY
TRBJ2-2	TRBV28	ASGRLAGGTGELF
TRBJ2-2	TRBV14	ASSQQGNTGELF
TRBJ1-2	TRBV30	AWSESPGKGYGYT
TRBJ2-2	TRBV29-1	SVGRGGTGELF
TRBJ2-1	TRBV6-4	ASSFQDGYNEQF